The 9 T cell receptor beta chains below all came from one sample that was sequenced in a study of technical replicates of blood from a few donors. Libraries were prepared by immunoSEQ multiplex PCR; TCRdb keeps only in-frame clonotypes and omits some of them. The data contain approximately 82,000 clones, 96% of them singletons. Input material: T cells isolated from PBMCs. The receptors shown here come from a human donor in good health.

The CDR3: CASSFTGSGTEAFF. The CDR3 DNA reads TGCGCCAGCAGCTTCACAGGGTCAGGCACTGAAGCTTTCTTT. The rearrangement joins TRBV4-1 to TRBJ1-1; TRBD1 is a possible D gene (6 bases). The V gene lost 5 bases and the J gene lost 4 bases, with 14 bases spanning the gap. The CDR3 runs 14 residues. CDR1 and CDR2 from the germline V gene are MGHRA and YSYEKL.

CDR3 loop: CASASGRSYNEQFF. DNA for the CDR3: TGTGCCAGTGCTAGCGGGAGATCCTACAATGAGCAGTTCTTC. This rearrangement joins TRBV19 to TRBJ2-1; 10 positions match TRBD2. V gave up 8 bases and J gave up 1 base; unmatched junction bases: 2. Germline-derived CDR1 and CDR2 are LNHDA and SQIVND (reference sequence). The CDR3 is 14 amino acids. Looking up the rest from reference TRBV19 and TRBJ2-1 gives the full variable domain: DGGITQSPKYLFRKEGQNVTLSCEQNLNHDAMYWYRQDPGQGLRLIYYSQIVNDFQKGDIAEGYSVSREKKESFPLTVTSAQKNPTAFYLCASASGRSYNEQFFGPGTRLTVL.

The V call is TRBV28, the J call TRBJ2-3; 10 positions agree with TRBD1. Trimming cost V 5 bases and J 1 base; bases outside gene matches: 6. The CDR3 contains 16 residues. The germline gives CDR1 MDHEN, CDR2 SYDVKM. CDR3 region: CASSAAGTGGTDTQYF. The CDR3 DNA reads TGTGCCAGCAGTGCAGCCGGGACAGGGGGCACAGATACGCAGTATTTT.

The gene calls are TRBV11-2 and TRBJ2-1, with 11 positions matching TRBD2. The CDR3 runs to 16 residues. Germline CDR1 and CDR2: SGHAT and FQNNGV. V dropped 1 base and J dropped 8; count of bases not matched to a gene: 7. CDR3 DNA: TGTGCCAGCAGCTTAGTTGCTAGCGGGAGGATGGATGAGCAGTTCTTC. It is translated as CASSLVASGRMDEQFF.

CDR3 residues: CASSFPETGDEQYF. The CDR3 nucleotides read TGTGCCAGCAGTTTTCCCGAAACAGGGGACGAGCAGTACTTC. The chain is built from TRBV28 and TRBJ2-7; TRBD1 matches at 7 bases. The J segment lost 5 bases and the V segment lost 3 bases, leaving 7 bases of the junction unmatched. The length of the CDR3 is 14 residues. Looked up from germline, CDR1 is MDHEN and CDR2 is SYDVKM.

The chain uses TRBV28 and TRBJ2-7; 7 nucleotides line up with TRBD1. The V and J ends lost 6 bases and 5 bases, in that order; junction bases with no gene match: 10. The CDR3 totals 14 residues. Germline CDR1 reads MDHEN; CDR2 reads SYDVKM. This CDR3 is CASSPGQYTNEQYF. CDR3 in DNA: TGTGCCAGCAGCCCGGGACAGTATACGAACGAGCAGTACTTC.

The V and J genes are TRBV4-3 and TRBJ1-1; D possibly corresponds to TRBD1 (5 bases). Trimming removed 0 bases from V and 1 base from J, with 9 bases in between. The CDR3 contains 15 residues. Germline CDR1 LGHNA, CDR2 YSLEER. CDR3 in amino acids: CASSQDRVWNTEAFF. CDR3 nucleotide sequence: TGCGCCAGCAGCCAAGACAGGGTTTGGAACACTGAAGCTTTCTTT.

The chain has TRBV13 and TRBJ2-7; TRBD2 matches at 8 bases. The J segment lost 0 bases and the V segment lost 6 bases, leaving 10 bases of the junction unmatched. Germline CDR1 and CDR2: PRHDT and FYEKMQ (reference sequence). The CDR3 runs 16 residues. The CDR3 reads CASSSNSGMPSYEQYF. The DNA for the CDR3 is TGTGCCAGCAGTTCAAATAGCGGGATGCCCTCCTACGAGCAGTACTTC.

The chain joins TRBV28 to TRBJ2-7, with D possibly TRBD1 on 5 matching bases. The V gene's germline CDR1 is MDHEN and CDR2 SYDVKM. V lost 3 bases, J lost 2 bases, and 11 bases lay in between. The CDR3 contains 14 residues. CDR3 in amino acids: CASSFFQGAYEQYF. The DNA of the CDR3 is TGTGCCAGCAGTTTTTTCCAGGGCGCCTACGAGCAGTACTTC. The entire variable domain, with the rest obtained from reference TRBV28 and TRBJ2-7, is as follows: DVKVTQSSRYLVKRTGEKVFLECVQDMDHENMFWYRQDPGLGLRLIYFSYDVKMKEKGDIPEGYSVSREKKERFSLILESASTNQTSMYLCASSFFQGAYEQYFGPGTRLTVT.